The T cell receptor beta chain described here comes from a study of immune cell composition in non-small cell lung cancer. Study details: Tumours were mainly lung adenocarcinoma or squamous cell carcinoma.

As regards this clone: The antigen is undetermined.

TCRdb's copy holds only in-frame clones and misses some; the assay was immunoSEQ multiplex PCR. The table lists about 7,600 clones, 75% to 85% of them singletons, with about 12% in the top ten. Study outcomes and limitations: Top 10 clone scores and clonality were higher in squamous than adenocarcinoma.

Unmatched junction bases numbered 4, after V lost 5 bases and J lost 7 bases. The germline gives CDR1 DFQATT, CDR2 SNEGSKA (reference sequence). This CDR3 has 11 amino acids. The sequencing sample was made of lung tumor tissue. The V and J genes are TRBV20-1 and TRBJ1-2; 7 nucleotides align to TRBD1. The origin of this receptor is a human donor with non-small cell lung cancer. The CDR3 protein is CSAVTGSGYTF. The DNA for the CDR3 is TGCAGTGCTGTGACAGGGTCTGGCTACACCTTC.